This is a list of T cell receptor beta chains from one sample in a study of T cell responses to AZD1222 COVID-19 vaccine. Generated by immunoSEQ multiplex PCR, the TCRdb table keeps only in-frame clones and is missing some. The repertoire holds 180,000 or so clones, with 90% to 95% as singletons. The sequenced sample was peripheral blood, obtained 28 days after the second AZD1222 dose. These receptors originate from an adult who received the AZD1222 COVID-19 vaccine. CDR3s include the opening cysteine and the closing phenylalanine or tryptophan. D genes are given only for firm matches. A row's size may be missing; if present it is once, few, many or a size class.

.	TRBJ1-6	once	TRBV7-2	TGTGCCAGCAGCTTTCAGGGAAGCTCCTATAATTCACCCCTCCACTTT	CASSFQGSSYNSPLHF
.	TRBJ2-7	.	TRBV4-3	TGCGCCAGCAGCCAAGAGGGTTCGGGCAGCTCCTACGAGCAGTACTTC	CASSQEGSGSSYEQYF
.	TRBJ1-5	.	TRBV9	TGTGCCAGCAGCGTGGAAAGCAATCAGCCCCAGCATTTT	CASSVESNQPQHF
TRBD1	TRBJ1-4	.	TRBV7-9	TGTGCCAGCAGACAAACCGGGACAGGGGTCGGGAATGAAAAACTGTTTTTT	CASRQTGTGVGNEKLFF
TRBD1	TRBJ2-7	.	TRBV6-2/TRBV6-3	TGTGCCAGCAGTTCGCAATTTACAGGGGTCCACGAGCAGTACTTC	CASSSQFTGVHEQYF
.	TRBJ1-5	.	TRBV13	TGTGCCAGCAGCGGTCGGGACTCTCATAGCAATCAGCCCCAGCATTTT	CASSGRDSHSNQPQHF
.	TRBJ1-5	.	TRBV6-2/TRBV6-3	TGTGCCAGCAGTTACTCTGGACAGTCGAATAGCAATCAGCCCCAGCATTTT	CASSYSGQSNSNQPQHF
.	TRBJ2-3	.	TRBV12-3/TRBV12-4	TGTGCCAGCACTTCCGGGACCGCAGATACGCAGTATTTT	CASTSGTADTQYF
.	TRBJ2-2	.	TRBV10-3	TGTGCCTCCGAGGAGACAGGCACCGGGGAGCTGTTTTTT	CASEETGTGELFF
.	TRBJ1-6	few	TRBV30	TGTGCCTGGCACAGGGATTATAATTCACCCCTCCACTTT	CAWHRDYNSPLHF
.	TRBJ2-2	.	TRBV5-1	TGCGCCAGCAGCTATACCGGGACCCTGGAGAACACCGGGGAGCTGTTTTTT	CASSYTGTLENTGELFF
.	TRBJ1-2	.	TRBV19	TGTGCCAGTAGTACCCAACCTGGGGCGGGTAACTATGGCTACACCTTC	CASSTQPGAGNYGYTF
.	TRBJ1-3	.	TRBV14	TGTGCCAGCAGCCTAGGCCACGGCGGTCGAAACACCATATATTTT	CASSLGHGGRNTIYF
.	TRBJ2-7	.	TRBV28	TGTGCCAGCAGTTCATTGACAAACACCTACGAGCAGTACTTC	CASSSLTNTYEQYF
TRBD1	TRBJ2-1	.	TRBV30	TGTGCTAGCTCCCCGGGACAGGGTTCCTACAATGAGCAGTTCTTC	CASSPGQGSYNEQFF
TRBD2	TRBJ2-7	.	TRBV14	TGTGCCAGCAGCAAACGACTAGCGGGGGCCTACGAGCAGTACTTC	CASSKRLAGAYEQYF
.	TRBJ1-4	.	TRBV4-2	TGTGCCAGCAGCCAAGACAGGGGAACTAATGAAAAACTGTTTTTT	CASSQDRGTNEKLFF
.	TRBJ1-1	.	TRBV28	TGTGCCAGCAGGTCGATACTACTTATGAACACTGAAGCTTTCTTT	CASRSILLMNTEAFF
.	TRBJ1-6	once	TRBV7-6	TGTGCCAGCAGCACTTTAAGGGGGAATAATTCACCCCTCCACTTT	CASSTLRGNNSPLHF
.	TRBJ1-3	.	TRBV27	TGTGCCAGCAGTTCTCCGGGAAACACCATATATTTT	CASSSPGNTIYF